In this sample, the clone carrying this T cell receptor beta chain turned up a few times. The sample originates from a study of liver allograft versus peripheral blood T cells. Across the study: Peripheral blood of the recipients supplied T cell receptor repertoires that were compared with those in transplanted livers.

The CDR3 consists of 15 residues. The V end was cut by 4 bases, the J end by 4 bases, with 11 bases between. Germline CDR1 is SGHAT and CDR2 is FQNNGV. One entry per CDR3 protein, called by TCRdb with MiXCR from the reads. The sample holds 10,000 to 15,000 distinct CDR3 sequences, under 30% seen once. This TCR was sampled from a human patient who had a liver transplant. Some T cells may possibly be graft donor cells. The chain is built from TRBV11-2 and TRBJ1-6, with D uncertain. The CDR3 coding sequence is TGTGCCAGCAGCTCAAGGACGCTGTATAATTCACCCCTCCACTTT. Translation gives CASSSRTLYNSPLHF.